These 2 T cell receptor beta chains originate from one sample sequenced in a study of blood T cell repertoires in COVID-19. Profiled with immunoSEQ multiplex PCR; TCRdb holds only in-frame clones, not every one. The sample lists fewer than 250,000 clones; around 87% were seen once. Sequenced input: peripheral blood. These receptors were collected from a man between 60 and 75 years old with acute or convalescent COVID-19.

The chain joins TRBV21-1 to TRBJ1-4; the table's D call, TRBD1, has no DNA check behind it. TRBV21-1 is an annotated pseudogene. This CDR3 spans 16 amino acids. CDR3 bases: TGTGCCAGCAGTCACCGGGGACAGTCCTTGAATGAAAAACTGTTTTTT. Its protein is CASSHRGQSLNEKLFF.

This clone occurred once. The rearrangement joins TRBV28 to TRBJ1-2, with TRBD1 matching 12 bases. The germline V gene encodes CDR1 MDHEN and CDR2 SYDVKM. J gave up 8 bases and V 6 bases, and 7 bases lay outside the gene matches. This CDR3 has 14 residues. In DNA form, the CDR3 reads TGTGCCAGCAGACCGGGACAGGGGGCGAAAGGCTACACCTTC. Amino acid sequence: CASRPGQGAKGYTF.